One and the same sample provided the 5 T cell receptor beta chains below, sequenced in a study of memory CD4+ T cells and cytomegalovirus serostatus. The method was immunoSEQ multiplex PCR; TCRdb's version includes in-frame clones alone and lacks a portion of them. Among about 27,000 clones listed, around 76% were seen once. The sort gate was single viable CD3+CD4+CD8-CD45RO+ cells for memory CD4+ T cells. The specimen was memory CD4+ T cells from blood. These receptors were taken from an adult in good health and CMV-seronegative.

This chain joins TRBV28 and TRBJ2-1; TRBD2 matches at 12 bases. V was pared by 8 bases and J by 5 bases, with 4 bases of the junction left unmatched. The CDR3 has 14 residues. Germline V gives CDR1 MDHEN, CDR2 SYDVKM. CDR3 protein: CASQTSGRHNEQFF. DNA for the CDR3: TGTGCCAGCCAAACTAGCGGGAGGCACAATGAGCAGTTCTTC.

This chain connects TRBV5-1 to TRBJ1-1; 7 positions match TRBD1. V lost 0 bases, J lost 0 bases, and 5 bases stayed unmatched. Germline values: CDR1 SGHRS, CDR2 YFSETQ. This CDR3 has 16 residues. The CDR3 reads CASSLGAGTVNTEAFF. The CDR3, as DNA: TGCGCCAGCAGCTTGGGGGCCGGGACAGTGAACACTGAAGCTTTCTTT.

This chain uses TRBV18 with TRBJ2-1; D unresolved. Germline CDR1 and CDR2: KGHSH and LQKENI. The CDR3 consists of 13 residues. Deletions cut 3 bases from V and 6 bases from J, with 9 bases between. CDR3 protein: CASSPGSFNEQFF. The CDR3 coding sequence is TGTGCCAGCTCACCGGGCAGTTTCAATGAGCAGTTCTTC.

This chain links TRBV5-4 with TRBJ2-7; D tentatively fits TRBD1 or TRBD2 (6 bases each). Germline CDR1 and CDR2: SGHNT and YYREEE (reference sequence). CDR3 length: 15 amino acids. V dropped 5 bases and J dropped 3 bases, with 18 bases sitting between them. The CDR3 DNA sequence: TGTGCCAGCAGTCCTGGGGGGCGCGGAGACTACGAGCAGTACTTC. As protein: CASSPGGRGDYEQYF.

The rearrangement joins TRBV19 to TRBJ2-7, with D unclear. V gave up 6 bases and J gave up 6 bases, with 21 bases separating them. Germline V gene sequence: CDR1 LNHDA, CDR2 SQIVND (reference sequence). The CDR3 has 15 amino acids. CDR3 sequence: CASRLAGSSPREQYF. The CDR3 DNA is TGTGCCAGTAGACTGGCCGGGTCCTCTCCTCGCGAGCAGTACTTC.